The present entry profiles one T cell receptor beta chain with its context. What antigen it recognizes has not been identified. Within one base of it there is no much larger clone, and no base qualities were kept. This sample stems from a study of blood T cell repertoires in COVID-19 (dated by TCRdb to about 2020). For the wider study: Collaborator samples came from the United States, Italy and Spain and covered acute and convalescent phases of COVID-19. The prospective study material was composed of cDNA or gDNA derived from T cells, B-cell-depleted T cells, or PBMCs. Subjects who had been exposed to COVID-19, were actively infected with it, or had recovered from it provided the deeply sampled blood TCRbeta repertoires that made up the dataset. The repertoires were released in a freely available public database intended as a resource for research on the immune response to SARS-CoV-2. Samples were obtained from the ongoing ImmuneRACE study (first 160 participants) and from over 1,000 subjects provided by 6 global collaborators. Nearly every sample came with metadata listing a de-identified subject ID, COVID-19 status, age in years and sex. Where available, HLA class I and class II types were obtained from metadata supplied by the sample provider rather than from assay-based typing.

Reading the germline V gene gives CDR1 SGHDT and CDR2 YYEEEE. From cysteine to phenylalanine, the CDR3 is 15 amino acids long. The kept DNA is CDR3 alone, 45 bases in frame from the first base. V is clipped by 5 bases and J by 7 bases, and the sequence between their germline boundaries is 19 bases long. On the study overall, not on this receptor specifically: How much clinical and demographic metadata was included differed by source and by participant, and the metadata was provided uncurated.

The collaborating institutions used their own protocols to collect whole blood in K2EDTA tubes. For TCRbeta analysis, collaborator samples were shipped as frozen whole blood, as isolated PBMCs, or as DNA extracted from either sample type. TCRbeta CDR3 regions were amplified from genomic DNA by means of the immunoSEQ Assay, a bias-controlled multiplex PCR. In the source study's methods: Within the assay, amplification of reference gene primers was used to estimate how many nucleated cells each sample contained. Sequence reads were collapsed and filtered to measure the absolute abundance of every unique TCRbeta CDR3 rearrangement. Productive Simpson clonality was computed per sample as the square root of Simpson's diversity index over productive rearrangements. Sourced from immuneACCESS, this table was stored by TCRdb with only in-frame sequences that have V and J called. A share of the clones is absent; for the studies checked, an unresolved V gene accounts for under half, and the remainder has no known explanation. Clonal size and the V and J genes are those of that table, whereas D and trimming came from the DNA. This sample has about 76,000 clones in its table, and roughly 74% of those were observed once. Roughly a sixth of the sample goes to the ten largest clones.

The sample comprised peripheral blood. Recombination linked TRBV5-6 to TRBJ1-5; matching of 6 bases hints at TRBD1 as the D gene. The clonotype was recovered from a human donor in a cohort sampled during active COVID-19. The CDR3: CASRVMGAWGQPQHF. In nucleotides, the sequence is TGTGCCAGCAGGGTGATGGGGGCTTGGGGCCAGCCCCAGCATTTT. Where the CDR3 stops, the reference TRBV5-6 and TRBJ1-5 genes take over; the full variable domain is DAGVTQSPTHLIKTRGQQVTLRCSPKSGHDTVSWYQQALGQGPQFIFQYYEEEERQRGNFPDRFSGHQFPNYSSELNVNALLLGDSALYLCASRVMGAWGQPQHFGDGTRLSIL.